One and the same sample provided the 27 T cell receptor beta chains below, sequenced in a study of T cells in Graves' hyperthyroidism and ophthalmopathy. Researchers amplified the TCR beta CDR3 regions from RNA transcripts. First-round RT-PCR of the TCR CDR3 relied on the HTBI primer set. TCRdb reprocessed the multiplex PCR reads via MiXCR and lists one record per CDR3 protein. The top ten clones hold 7.8% of a sample with about 300,000 distinct CDR3 sequences, roughly 13% of them seen once. Sequencing input: blood. The receptors were gathered from a woman aged 25 to 45 with Graves' hyperthyroidism that later progressed to Graves' ophthalmopathy.

The chain couples TRBV4-1 to TRBJ1-1, with D perhaps TRBD1 (5 bases). CDR1 is MGHRA and CDR2 is YSYEKL in the germline V gene. Deletions cut 6 bases from V and 2 bases from J, with 10 bases between. The CDR3 is made up of 13 amino acids. This CDR3 reads CASRPTANTEAFF. The DNA of the CDR3 is TGCGCCAGCAGGCCGACAGCCAACACTGAAGCTTTCTTT.

In its sample, this clonotype was seen many times. The chain has TRBV28 and TRBJ2-7; D is perhaps TRBD2 (5 bases). V shed 5 bases and J shed 3 bases, with 8 bases lying between them. Germline assignment: CDR1 MDHEN and CDR2 SYDVKM. This CDR3 contains 12 residues. The CDR3: CASSQRDYEQYF. For the CDR3, the DNA is TGTGCCAGCAGTCAGAGGGACTACGAGCAGTACTTC.

The table lists this clonotype with many counts. The rearrangement uses TRBV20-1 and TRBJ1-2; weak D call: TRBD1 (5 bases). With 6 bases removed from V and 2 bases from J, the gap between germline ends came to 16 bases. This CDR3 contains 14 residues. The germline V gene encodes CDR1 DFQATT and CDR2 SNEGSKA (reference sequence). CDR3 DNA: TGCAGTGCCCCTGCAGGGCAAATAAACTATGGCTACACCTTC. Translation gives CSAPAGQINYGYTF.

This clonotype was recorded a few times. The rearrangement links TRBV9 to TRBJ2-5, with D possibly being TRBD1 or TRBD2 (5 bases each). This CDR3 region has 13 residues. The germline CDR1 and CDR2 sequences are SGDLS and YYNGEE. Deletions cut 3 bases from V and 11 bases from J, with 17 bases between. As DNA, the CDR3 is TGTGCCAGCAGCGCTCAAGGTGGGGGTCCTCAGTACTTC. This codes for CASSAQGGGPQYF. Combining the CDR3 with reference TRBV9 and TRBJ2-5 gives the whole variable domain DSGVTQTPKHLITATGQRVTLRCSPRSGDLSVYWYQQSLDQGLQFLIQYYNGEERAKGNILERFSAQQFPDLHSELNLSSLELGDSALYFCASSAQGGGPQYFGPGTRLLVL.

This clonotype was seen ten or more times. The genes are TRBV27 and TRBJ1-5; D unresolved. V dropped 6 bases and J dropped 0 bases, with 12 bases sitting between them. The CDR3 consists of 15 residues. Germline assignment: CDR1 MNHEY and CDR2 SMNVEV (reference sequence). The CDR3, as DNA: TGTGCCAGCAGACCCCAGTTATTTAGCAATCAGCCCCAGCATTTT. Translation gives CASRPQLFSNQPQHF.

This clonotype was seen repeatedly, ten times or more. The J gene is TRBJ2-5, the V gene TRBV2; D ambiguous. The CDR3 sequence is 15 residues long. Trimming cost V 6 bases and J 5 bases, with 19 bases left between them. CDR1 and CDR2 (germline): SNHLY, FYNNEI. The DNA of the CDR3 is TGTGCCAGCAGCCTCCGCTCGGTCCTCGGGGAGACCCAGTACTTC. It is translated as CASSLRSVLGETQYF.

Many counts were recorded for this clonotype. J is TRBJ2-7 and V is TRBV13; 7 bases match TRBD2. V lost 6 bases and J lost 2; bases outside the gene matches: 16. The CDR3 totals 17 residues. The germline gives CDR1 PRHDT, CDR2 FYEKMQ (reference sequence). The CDR3 loop reads CASSSWGGGPLPYEQYF. The CDR3 coding sequence is TGTGCCAGCAGTTCATGGGGGGGAGGGCCCCTTCCCTACGAGCAGTACTTC.

This clonotype turned up a few times. J is TRBJ2-5 and V is TRBV7-6; D may be TRBD1 (5 bases). This CDR3 contains 18 residues. V was clipped by 1 base and J by 5 bases, with 23 bases between them. Germline V CDR1 and CDR2: SGHVS, FNYEAQ. The CDR3 sequence: CASSLGPPPTEGLETQYF. For the CDR3, the DNA is TGTGCCAGCAGCTTAGGGCCCCCCCCGACAGAAGGCTTGGAGACCCAGTACTTC.

This clonotype was detected many times. The genes are TRBV3-1 and TRBJ2-2; 9 bases are a match to TRBD1. Unmatched junction bases numbered 8, after V lost 0 bases and J lost 6 bases. The CDR3 sequence is 17 residues long. Per germline, CDR1 LGHDT and CDR2 YNNKEL (reference sequence). CDR3 loop: CASSQDINRGQAGELFF. The CDR3 DNA follows: TGTGCCAGCAGCCAAGATATCAACAGGGGGCAGGCCGGGGAGCTGTTTTTT. The full variable domain, in which reference TRBV3-1 and TRBJ2-2 provide the parts outside the CDR3, is DTAVSQTPKYLVTQMGNDKSIKCEQNLGHDTMYWYKQDSKKFLKIMFSYNNKELIINETVPNRFSPKSPDKAHLNLHINSLELGDSAVYFCASSQDINRGQAGELFFGEGSRLTVL.

This clonotype has more than one count but fewer than ten. The V call is TRBV19, the J call TRBJ2-2, with unresolved D. The CDR3 has 16 residues. Germline CDR1 LNHDA, CDR2 SQIVND (reference sequence). V lost 6 bases, J lost 0 bases, and 14 bases lay in between. Written as DNA, the CDR3 is TGTGCCAGTAGCTCAACCCTGTTCGCGAACACCGGGGAGCTGTTTTTT. Its protein product is CASSSTLFANTGELFF. The whole variable domain, remainder taken from reference TRBV19 and TRBJ2-2, is DGGITQSPKYLFRKEGQNVTLSCEQNLNHDAMYWYRQDPGQGLRLIYYSQIVNDFQKGDIAEGYSVSREKKESFPLTVTSAQKNPTAFYLCASSSTLFANTGELFFGEGSRLTVL.

The table lists this clonotype with many counts. The V call is TRBV30, the J call TRBJ1-5; a possible D gene is TRBD1 (5 bases). Germline loops: CDR1 GTSNPN, CDR2 SVGIG (reference sequence). Trimming removed 1 base at V and 0 bases at J, with 7 bases between. CDR3 length: 14 residues. The CDR3, as DNA: TGTGCCTGGAGTGAGACAGATAGCAATCAGCCCCAGCATTTT. Protein product: CAWSETDSNQPQHF.

This clonotype was recorded at least ten times. The CDR3 spells CAWIQGGNSPLHF. DNA for the CDR3: TGTGCCTGGATCCAGGGTGGAAATTCACCCCTCCACTTT. The chain recombines TRBV30 with TRBJ1-6; tentative D call: TRBD1 (5 bases). The CDR3 covers 13 residues. V shed 4 bases and J shed 7 bases, with 11 bases lying between them. Germline V gene sequence: CDR1 GTSNPN, CDR2 SVGIG (reference sequence).

This clonotype was observed at least ten times. V is TRBV20-1 and J is TRBJ1-1; D not resolved. The CDR3 runs 12 residues. The ends were cut back, 4 bases at V and 3 bases at J, with 9 bases in the middle. Germline V lookup: CDR1 DFQATT, CDR2 SNEGSKA (reference sequence). The CDR3 coding sequence is TGCAGTGCTAAGCGCCTTGACACTGAAGCTTTCTTT. As protein: CSAKRLDTEAFF.

This clonotype was counted many times. The J gene is TRBJ2-5, the V gene TRBV6-1, with D possibly TRBD2 on 5 matching bases. V gave up 3 bases and J gave up 4 bases, with 12 bases separating them. Germline lookup yields CDR1 MNHNS and CDR2 SASEGT. CDR3 length: 14 residues. CDR3 sequence reads: CASSDRTAGETQYF. The CDR3 DNA reads as TGTGCCAGCAGTGACCGGACGGCGGGAGAGACCCAGTACTTC.

J is TRBJ2-7 and V is TRBV7-2; 8 bases fit TRBD2. V lost 1 base and J lost 7; bases outside the gene matches: 15. This CDR3 contains 17 residues. Germline loops: CDR1 SGHTA, CDR2 FQGNSA. The CDR3 region is CASSLGLSAAGALEQYF. DNA of the CDR3: TGTGCCAGCAGCTTAGGCCTCTCGGCAGCGGGAGCGTTAGAGCAGTACTTC.

This clonotype was detected many times. The chain combines TRBV7-8 with TRBJ2-3, with D maybe TRBD2 (6 bases). Germline V gives CDR1 SGHVS, CDR2 FQNEAQ. CDR3 length equals 15 residues. Deletions cut 2 bases from V and 2 bases from J, with 11 bases between. CDR3 nucleotides: TGTGCCAGCAGCTTAAGCGGGCCACCCACAGATACGCAGTATTTT. This encodes CASSLSGPPTDTQYF.

Only a few counts were recorded for this clonotype. The J gene is TRBJ2-2, the V gene TRBV9; 8 nucleotides agree with TRBD1. Germline V CDR1 and CDR2: SGDLS, YYNGEE. The CDR3 runs to 16 residues. The V and J ends lost 3 bases and 0 bases, in that order; junction bases with no gene match: 4. CDR3 sequence reads: CASSDRDRSNTGELFF. CDR3 coding DNA: TGTGCCAGCAGCGACCGGGACAGGTCGAACACCGGGGAGCTGTTTTTT.

At least ten counts were recorded for this clonotype. V gene TRBV6-2 or TRBV6-3 combines with J gene TRBJ2-3; D is uncertain. There are 13 residues in the CDR3. The V gene's germline CDR1 is MNHEY and CDR2 SVGEGT. V lost 6 bases to trimming and J lost 4 bases, with 11 bases between them. The CDR3 bases are TGTGCCAGCAGCCTAAATCGGGCAGATACGCAGTATTTT. It is translated as CASSLNRADTQYF.

The chain has TRBV4-2 and TRBJ2-3; TRBD2 matches 9 bases. CDR1 and CDR2 from the germline V gene are LGHNA and YNFKEQ. The V and J ends lost 0 bases and 6 bases, in that order; junction bases with no gene match: 13. The length of the CDR3 is 18 residues. The CDR3 nucleotides read TGTGCCAGCAGCCAAGATATAGCGGGAGTGGGTAGGATGGATACGCAGTATTTT. This codes for CASSQDIAGVGRMDTQYF.

This clonotype was recorded many times. In DNA, the CDR3 is TGTGCCAGTAGTTTCCCAGGGACAACCTACGAGCAGTACTTC. This encodes CASSFPGTTYEQYF. The chain recombines TRBV19 with TRBJ2-7; tentatively, D is TRBD1 (6 bases). There are 14 residues in the CDR3. The germline V gene has CDR1 LNHDA and CDR2 SQIVND (reference sequence). Trimming shortened V by 5 bases and J by 2 bases, and 13 bases separated the two germline ends.

At least ten counts were recorded for this clonotype. This chain links TRBV9 with TRBJ1-1; possibly TRBD1 for D (5 bases). Germline CDR1 and CDR2: SGDLS and YYNGEE. V gave up 2 bases and J gave up 5 bases, with 10 bases separating them. This CDR3 has 13 amino acids. The CDR3, as DNA: TGTGCCAGCAGCGTGCAGGGAAGGACTGAAGCTTTCTTT. Its protein product is CASSVQGRTEAFF.

The rearrangement links TRBV19 to TRBJ2-7; D might be TRBD2 (6 bases). Germline V gene sequence: CDR1 LNHDA, CDR2 SQIVND (reference sequence). The V gene lost 3 bases and the J gene lost 3 bases, with 12 bases spanning the gap. CDR3 length: 14 residues. CDR3 sequence (DNA): TGTGCCAGTAGTATTTCGGAGGGAAGCTACGAGCAGTACTTC. It specifies CASSISEGSYEQYF.

This chain connects TRBV5-1 to TRBJ2-3; 8 nucleotides line up with TRBD1. CDR1 SGHRS and CDR2 YFSETQ come from the germline V gene. The CDR3 has 15 amino acids. Losses at the gene ends were 4 bases for V and 0 bases for J; bases not matched to a gene: 4. DNA for the CDR3: TGCGCCAGCAGCCAAGGACAGGGAAGCACAGATACGCAGTATTTT. Translating gives CASSQGQGSTDTQYF.

At least ten counts were recorded for this clonotype. The rearrangement joins TRBV12-3 or TRBV12-4 to TRBJ2-3; 7 positions agree with TRBD2. V lost 2 bases, J lost 2 bases, and 7 bases stayed unmatched. This CDR3 region has 16 residues. The CDR3 nucleotides read TGTGCCAGCAGTTTAAGGCTAGCGGCTATCACAGATACGCAGTATTTT. Its translation: CASSLRLAAITDTQYF.

This clonotype was recorded many times. CDR3 sequence reads: CSARSRDGMGKETQYF. In DNA form, the CDR3 reads TGCAGTGCTAGGAGCCGTGACGGCATGGGGAAAGAGACCCAGTACTTC. The rearrangement joins TRBV20-1 to TRBJ2-5; D gene ambiguous. The CDR3 spans 16 residues. Germline V gene data show CDR1 as DFQATT and CDR2 as SNEGSKA (reference sequence). The V and J ends lost 3 bases and 3 bases respectively, with 20 bases between them.

The genes are TRBV5-1 and TRBJ2-2; D possibly matches TRBD1 or TRBD2 (6 bases each). The CDR3 is made up of 16 amino acids. Trimming pared 3 bases from V and 7 bases from J, leaving 19 bases between. Germline V gene sequence: CDR1 SGHRS, CDR2 YFSETQ. The CDR3 DNA follows: TGCGCCAGCAGCTCGACTACAGGGTTGGAGGGCGGGGAGCTGTTTTTT. Encoded protein: CASSSTTGLEGGELFF. Full variable domain (outside the CDR3, taken from reference TRBV5-1 and TRBJ2-2): KAGVTQTPRYLIKTRGQQVTLSCSPISGHRSVSWYQQTPGQGLQFLFEYFSETQRNKGNFPGRFSGRQFSNSRSEMNVSTLELGDSALYLCASSSTTGLEGGELFFGEGSRLTVL.

This clonotype has a count of ten or more. The chain employs TRBV7-2 and TRBJ2-5; tentatively, D is TRBD1 (7 bases). V was trimmed by 3 bases and J by 9 bases, leaving 20 bases between them. Per germline, CDR1 SGHTA and CDR2 FQGNSA. The CDR3 has 15 residues. CDR3 bases: TGTGCCAGCAGCTTGGAGGGGGCCTCGGGTGTGGCCCAGTACTTC. It encodes CASSLEGASGVAQYF. Using reference TRBV7-2 and TRBJ2-5 for the parts outside the CDR3, the full variable domain is GAGVSQSPSNKVTEKGKDVELRCDPISGHTALYWYRQSLGQGLEFLIYFQGNSAPDKSGLPSDRFSAERTGGSVSTLTIQRTQQEDSAVYLCASSLEGASGVAQYFGPGTRLLVL.